The clone carrying this T cell receptor (beta chain) came up a few times. These data originate in a study of identical twins. TCRdb fed the 5' RACE reads into MiXCR, producing one record per CDR3 protein. The table includes around 450,000 distinct CDR3 sequences, approximately 15% detected once. CDR1 and CDR2 from the germline V gene are DFQATT and SNEGSKA (reference sequence). There are 13 residues in the CDR3. V was trimmed by 0 bases and J by 8 bases, leaving 11 bases between them. The sample was also linked to a second study, of yellow fever vaccine responses in identical twins.

The sequence was obtained from a woman in her late teens or twenties in good health. The V gene is TRBV20-1, the J gene TRBJ2-1; D uncertain. The sample taken for sequencing was CD4+ T cells sorted from blood. The CDR3 DNA reads as TGCAGTGCTAGAGAAGTCAGGCTTGATGAGCAGTTCTTC. It translates to CSAREVRLDEQFF.